This TCR beta chain was obtained from a study of metastatic and nonmetastatic thyroid tumors. Study-wide context: It was across blood and tumor or nodule tissue from malignant and benign thyroid patients that repertoires were compared.

This clone was recorded many times. Treatment of any kind had been given to no patient before thyroid surgery. TCRdb re-analyzed the PCR reads using MiXCR. Of tens of thousands of clones listed, about 4.1% are singletons. This CDR3 is built from 15 residues. Germline lookup yields CDR1 SNHLY and CDR2 FYNNEI. Losses at the gene ends were 7 bases for V and 6 bases for J; bases not matched to a gene: 7. The rearrangement links TRBV2 to TRBJ2-2, with 11 bases lining up with TRBD2. The sequence was collected from a female donor with papillary thyroid cancer or a benign thyroid nodule (not recorded which). Some clones in this sample may be carry-over from other donors' samples. The sequencing input was blood. In nucleotides, the CDR3 is TGTGCCAGCATCGATTTTAGCGGGAGGGCCGGGGAGCTGTTTTTT. This gives the protein CASIDFSGRAGELFF. The complete variable domain, with remaining parts taken from reference TRBV2 and TRBJ2-2, reads EPEVTQTPSHQVTQMGQEVILRCVPISNHLYFYWYRQILGQKVEFLVSFYNNEISEKSEIFDDQFSVERPDGSNFTLKIRSTKLEDSAMYFCASIDFSGRAGELFFGEGSRLTVL.